The 20 T cell receptor beta chains in this list originate from one sample, sequenced in a study of blood T cell repertoires in COVID-19. Here immunoSEQ multiplex PCR was the method, and the copy in TCRdb shows in-frame clones only, minus some. Of 250,000 to 300,000 clones listed, around 90% are singletons. The sequencing sample was made of peripheral blood. The source of these receptors is a woman aged 55 to 70 with COVID-19, enrolled during active disease.

This rearrangement joins TRBV7-3 to TRBJ2-1; 7 bases fit TRBD2. The germline CDR1 and CDR2 sequences are SGHTA and FQGTGA. The CDR3 loop spans 14 amino acids. V trimming: 6 bases; J trimming: 4 bases; junction bases outside the gene matches: 6. CDR3 DNA: TGTGCCAGCAGTCCTGGGGAGGGGTACAATGAGCAGTTCTTC. Translation: CASSPGEGYNEQFF.

As concerns this clone: The sample holds other DNA sequences that translate to the same CDR3. The chain uses TRBV20-1 and TRBJ2-3, with D possibly TRBD2 on 5 matching bases. From germline, CDR1 is DFQATT and CDR2 SNEGSKA (reference sequence). V was shortened by 3 bases and J by 6 bases, with 13 bases between the two germline ends. This CDR3 has 13 amino acids. CDR3 sequence: CSASRSSFDTQYF. In DNA form, the CDR3 reads TGCAGTGCTAGTCGGTCTAGCTTCGATACGCAGTATTTT.

J is TRBJ1-5 and V is TRBV19, with D uncertain. V lost 0 bases and J 9 bases, leaving 12 bases between the germline ends. CDR3 size: 14 residues. Germline assignment: CDR1 LNHDA and CDR2 SQIVND (reference sequence). CDR3 bases: TGTGCCAGTAGTATAGACGCGCCGGGTGTGCCCCAGCATTTT. This gives the protein CASSIDAPGVPQHF.

The rearrangement links TRBV18 to TRBJ1-2; D remains unclear. Germline V gene sequence: CDR1 KGHSH, CDR2 LQKENI. The CDR3 has 13 amino acids. The ends were cut back, 3 bases at V and 4 bases at J, with 9 bases in the middle. The CDR3 here is CASSPPSGYGYTF. The CDR3 DNA follows: TGTGCCAGCTCACCTCCCAGCGGCTATGGCTACACCTTC.

The chain joins TRBV19 to TRBJ1-2; 9 nucleotides align to TRBD1. Germline V lookup: CDR1 LNHDA, CDR2 SQIVND (reference sequence). This CDR3 spans 17 amino acids. V lost 4 bases to trimming and J lost 0 bases; unmatched junction nucleotides: 9. Here the CDR3 DNA reads TGTGCCAGTAGTAACTACAGGGGGCCGACTACTAACTATGGCTACACCTTC. It codes for CASSNYRGPTTNYGYTF.

The V call is TRBV19, the J call TRBJ1-3; the match to TRBD1 covers 7 bases. Germline-derived CDR1 and CDR2 are LNHDA and SQIVND (reference sequence). This CDR3 has 16 amino acids. The ends lost 6 bases at V and 0 bases at J; junction bases unmatched: 8. This CDR3 is CASSRGQLSSGNTIYF. In DNA form, the CDR3 reads TGTGCCAGTAGCAGGGGACAGCTGAGCTCTGGAAACACCATATATTTT.

As DNA, the CDR3 is TGTGCCAGCAGCTTCCAAGCAGGGAACCTCCACGAGCAGTACTTC. Protein product: CASSFQAGNLHEQYF. The chain uses TRBV7-2 and TRBJ2-7, with D perhaps TRBD1 (5 bases). V was cut by 3 bases and J by 5 bases, with 17 bases left in between. Looked up from germline, CDR1 is SGHTA and CDR2 is FQGNSA. The length of the CDR3 is 15 residues.

The chain links TRBV4-3 to TRBJ2-7, with 7 bases that match TRBD1. The CDR3 is 16 residues long. Germline assignment: CDR1 LGHNA and CDR2 YSLEER. Unmatched junction bases numbered 12, after V lost 4 bases and J lost 3 bases. The CDR3 DNA reads TGCGCCAGCAGCCCCGAGGCGAGACAGGGATTCTACGAGCAGTACTTC. Translating gives CASSPEARQGFYEQYF.

The chain employs TRBV10-2 and TRBJ1-5, with TRBD1 as a possible D gene (6 bases). The CDR3 has 13 residues. Per germline, CDR1 WSHSY and CDR2 SAAADI. V was clipped by 6 bases and J by 2 bases, with 8 bases between them. CDR3: CASSNRGNQPQHF. Written as DNA, the CDR3 is TGCGCCAGCAGCAACAGGGGCAATCAGCCCCAGCATTTT.

The rearrangement joins TRBV2 to TRBJ1-2; 7 bases match TRBD1. From germline, CDR1 is SNHLY and CDR2 FYNNEI. The ends lost 8 bases at V and 2 bases at J; junction bases unmatched: 11. The CDR3 is 15 residues long. CDR3 in DNA: TGTGCCAGCTCAACTCGGGACAGACTAAACTATGGCTACACCTTC. Encoded protein: CASSTRDRLNYGYTF.

This chain uses TRBV15 with TRBJ1-2, with a weak D call TRBD1 (6 bases). The CDR3 covers 13 residues. Germline V gives CDR1 LNHNV, CDR2 YYDKDF (reference sequence). The V gene lost 0 bases and the J gene lost 13 bases, with 15 bases spanning the gap. The CDR3 nucleotides are TGTGCCACCAGCAGAGATGGGACACCCGTTGGCACCTTC. Its translation is CATSRDGTPVGTF. The full variable domain, rest sourced from reference TRBV15 and TRBJ1-2, is DAMVIQNPRYQVTQFGKPVTLSCSQTLNHNVMYWYQQKSSQAPKLLFHYYDKDFNNEADTPDNFQSRRPNTSFCFLDIRSPGLGDTAMYLCATSRDGTPVGTFGSGTRLTVV.

The gene calls are TRBV19 and TRBJ2-5; D ambiguous. V lost 1 base to trimming and J lost 0 bases, with 9 bases between them. CDR3 length: 15 residues. Germline V lookup: CDR1 LNHDA, CDR2 SQIVND (reference sequence). The CDR3 nucleotides are TGTGCCAGTAGTATAGGATTGAGGTACCAAGAGACCCAGTACTTC. Protein: CASSIGLRYQETQYF.

The chain has TRBV19 and TRBJ1-3; perhaps TRBD1 as D (6 bases). V was shortened by 9 bases and J by 4 bases, with 13 bases between the two germline ends. Germline CDR1 LNHDA, CDR2 SQIVND (reference sequence). There are 13 residues in the CDR3. The CDR3 nucleotides are TGTGCCAGCGGACAGAACTACGGAAACACCATATATTTT. This sequence encodes CASGQNYGNTIYF.

This rearrangement joins TRBV9 to TRBJ2-2; the D gene is possibly TRBD1 (5 bases). The CDR3 is 15 residues long. V shed 1 base and J shed 5 bases, with 12 bases lying between them. Per the germline V gene, CDR1 is SGDLS and CDR2 is YYNGEE. CDR3 sequence (DNA): TGTGCCAGCAGCGTACGGTCAGGGAAGACCGGGGAGCTGTTTTTT. Protein: CASSVRSGKTGELFF.

The V call is TRBV6-6, the J call TRBJ1-1; possible D gene TRBD1, 5 bases. CDR1 is MNHNY, CDR2 SVGAGI, per germline (reference sequence). The V gene lost 8 bases and the J gene lost 1 base, with 11 bases spanning the gap. CDR3 length: 13 residues. The CDR3 region has the DNA TGTGCCAGCGCAGGGATTAAGAACACTGAAGCTTTCTTT. Its protein is CASAGIKNTEAFF.

V and J are TRBV7-6 and TRBJ1-5; D is ambiguous. The V gene lost 1 base and the J gene lost 2 bases, with 12 bases spanning the gap. The CDR3 sequence is 16 residues long. Germline lookup yields CDR1 SGHVS and CDR2 FNYEAQ. CDR3 protein: CASSLGAGSRNQPQHF. CDR3 nucleotides: TGTGCCAGCAGCTTAGGGGCGGGGAGCCGCAATCAGCCCCAGCATTTT.

The V and J genes are TRBV6-5 and TRBJ2-5, with TRBD1 matching 9 bases. After removal of 11 bases from V and 5 bases from J, the junction contained 12 bases not matched to a gene. There are 14 residues in the CDR3. The germline V gene has CDR1 MNHEY and CDR2 SVGAGI. The CDR3 coding sequence is TGTGCCTCAGAATGGGGGACAGGGATGGAGACCCAGTACTTC. Translated: CASEWGTGMETQYF.

J is TRBJ2-5 and V is TRBV3-1 (or the pseudogene TRBV3-2); no clear D gene. Germline-derived CDR1 and CDR2 are LGHDT and YNNKEL (reference sequence). The CDR3 spans 12 residues. V was shortened by 3 bases and J by 7 bases, with 9 bases between the two germline ends. The CDR3 is CASSHRRRTQYF. CDR3 bases: TGTGCCAGCAGCCATCGGCGGAGGACCCAGTACTTC.

J is TRBJ2-2 and V is TRBV4-3; maybe TRBD2 (6 bases). This CDR3 has 18 residues. Between the trimmed V and J ends, which lost 4 bases and 5 bases, there was a span of 23 bases. CDR1 is LGHNA, CDR2 YSLEER, per germline. The CDR3: CASSLTVFGGEGTGELFF. The CDR3 nucleotides read TGCGCCAGCAGCCTGACTGTTTTCGGGGGAGAGGGAACCGGGGAGCTGTTTTTT.

The chain has TRBV19 and TRBJ1-2; 12 nucleotides line up with TRBD1. The CDR3 length is 15 residues. V was clipped by 5 bases and J by 4 bases; unmatched bases: 5. Germline-derived CDR1 and CDR2 are LNHDA and SQIVND (reference sequence). The chain's CDR3 is CASSPGTGGVYGYTF. The CDR3 DNA is TGTGCCAGTAGTCCAGGGACAGGGGGCGTCTATGGCTACACCTTC.